These 15 T cell receptor beta chains were sequenced from one sample in a study of beta chain features in type 1 diabetes (dated by TCRdb to the late 2010s). Study-wide conclusions, independent of this receptor: In all four CD4+ subsets, TCRB CDR3 length was moderately but significantly shorter in type 1 diabetes patients.

The method was the immunoSEQ multiplex PCR assay. The High Capacity cDNA Reverse Transcription Kit was used to reverse transcribe all of the isolated RNA, meaning that expressed TCRB transcripts were what got sequenced. The table was pulled from immuneACCESS by TCRdb, which kept in-frame rearrangements only. Such tables lose some clones; where checked, under half of the loss comes from unresolved V genes, and the rest has no known cause. This sample is represented by around 150,000 clones; approximately 9% of them were singletons. The biggest ten clones account for around 0.56% of the sample. These receptors have no identified antigens. Sequencing was performed on central memory CD4+ T cells from blood. Receptor source: a woman aged 18-29 years with type 1 diabetes.

The rearrangement links TRBV27 to TRBJ1-4; a possible D gene is TRBD1 (5 bases). The CDR3 has 14 amino acids. V was shortened by 3 bases and J by 7 bases, with 12 bases between the two germline ends. The germline CDR1 and CDR2 sequences are MNHEY and SMNVEV (reference sequence). The CDR3 DNA is TGTGCCAGCAGTTTTTTGCAGGGCGGTGAAAAACTGTTTTTT. Encoded protein: CASSFLQGGEKLFF.

The genes are TRBV29-1 and TRBJ2-6; 10 nucleotides match TRBD1. The CDR3 length is 14 residues. V lost 7 bases, J lost 3 bases, and 3 bases stayed unmatched. The germline CDR1 and CDR2 sequences are SQVTM and ANQGSEA. CDR3 sequence: CSGDRGHGANVLTF. The CDR3 bases are TGCAGCGGAGACAGGGGGCATGGGGCCAACGTCCTGACTTTC.

This chain joins TRBV14 and TRBJ1-1; possibly TRBD1 for D (5 bases). V gave up 0 bases and J gave up 4 bases, with 18 bases separating them. Germline CDR1 and CDR2: SGHDN and FVKESK. The CDR3 totals 17 residues. This CDR3 reads CASSQDGGWGWGTEAFF. The DNA of the CDR3 is TGTGCCAGCAGCCAAGATGGTGGCTGGGGCTGGGGCACTGAAGCTTTCTTT.

The rearrangement uses TRBV5-1 and TRBJ2-7, with 9 bases identical to TRBD1. Germline CDR1 reads SGHRS; CDR2 reads YFSETQ. This CDR3 is built from 14 residues. J was trimmed by 6 bases and V by 4 bases; bases with no gene match: 8. CDR3 nucleotide sequence: TGCGCCAGCAGCCTGGGGGACAGGGTGTCCGAGCAGTACTTC. It codes for CASSLGDRVSEQYF.

As concerns this clone: The identical CDR3 is also encoded by other nucleotide sequences in the sample. V gene TRBV11-3 combines with J gene TRBJ1-1; possible D gene TRBD1, 5 bases. The CDR3 is 13 amino acids. Germline lookup yields CDR1 SGHNT and CDR2 YENEEA. The V and J ends lost 1 base and 5 bases respectively, with 8 bases between them. CDR3 residues: CASSLGGRTEAFF. The CDR3 DNA is TGTGCCAGCAGCTTAGGGGGGAGGACTGAAGCTTTCTTT.

This clone has only a few counts. Other DNA sequences in this specimen translate into the identical CDR3. This chain uses TRBV5-1 with TRBJ2-3, with D perhaps matching TRBD2 (5 bases). With 2 bases removed from V and 0 bases from J, the gap between germline ends came to 7 bases. This CDR3 is 14 amino acids long. Germline-derived CDR1 and CDR2 are SGHRS and YFSETQ. CDR3 DNA: TGCGCCAGCAGCTTTGGAGGTAGCACAGATACGCAGTATTTT. It encodes CASSFGGSTDTQYF. The entire variable domain, with the rest obtained from reference TRBV5-1 and TRBJ2-3, is as follows: KAGVTQTPRYLIKTRGQQVTLSCSPISGHRSVSWYQQTPGQGLQFLFEYFSETQRNKGNFPGRFSGRQFSNSRSEMNVSTLELGDSALYLCASSFGGSTDTQYFGPGTRLTVL.

This clone showed up just a few times. V gene TRBV4-3 combines with J gene TRBJ1-6; weak D call: TRBD1 (5 bases). CDR3 length: 14 residues. Germline V CDR1 and CDR2: LGHNA, YSLEER. V was pared by 1 base and J by 6 bases, with 7 bases between. CDR3 DNA sequence: TGCGCCAGCAGCCAAGGGGGCCCTAATTCACCCCTCCACTTT. As protein: CASSQGGPNSPLHF.

This clone was seen many times. J is TRBJ1-4 and V is TRBV14, with TRBD1 as a possible D gene (5 bases). Per the germline V gene, CDR1 is SGHDN and CDR2 is FVKESK. The CDR3 runs to 13 residues. Deletions cut 5 bases from V and 5 bases from J, with 9 bases between. The CDR3 loop is CASSVRGNEKLFF. DNA of the CDR3: TGTGCCAGCAGCGTCCGGGGGAATGAAAAACTGTTTTTT. The full variable domain, completed using reference TRBV14 and TRBJ1-4, is EAGVTQFPSHSVIEKGQTVTLRCDPISGHDNLYWYRRVMGKEIKFLLHFVKESKQDESGMPNNRFLAERTGGTYSTLKVQPAELEDSGVYFCASSVRGNEKLFFGSGTQLSVL.

This clone showed up just a few times. This sequence joins TRBV18 and TRBJ1-2; 9 bases are a match to TRBD1. With 2 bases clipped from V and 6 bases from J, the junction kept 1 base outside the gene matches. This CDR3 comprises 13 residues. Germline values: CDR1 KGHSH, CDR2 LQKENI. The CDR3: CASSPRQGDGYTF. In DNA form, the CDR3 reads TGTGCCAGCTCACCAAGACAGGGGGATGGCTACACCTTC.

The chain recombines TRBV6-5 with TRBJ1-5; D unclear. The V end was cut by 0 bases, the J end by 7 bases, with 7 bases between. This CDR3 comprises 13 residues. Germline-derived CDR1 and CDR2 are MNHEY and SVGAGI. The CDR3 DNA reads as TGTGCCAGCAGTTACTCGTTCGGGCAGCCCCAGCATTTT. Its protein is CASSYSFGQPQHF.

The chain couples TRBV7-9 to TRBJ2-1, with D possibly being TRBD2 (6 bases). V lost 2 bases to trimming and J lost 1 base, with 15 bases between them. The germline gives CDR1 SEHNR, CDR2 FQNEAQ (reference sequence). This CDR3 region has 17 residues. CDR3: CASSLRDSLISYNEQFF. As DNA, the CDR3 is TGTGCCAGCAGCTTAAGGGACTCGCTGATTTCCTACAATGAGCAGTTCTTC.

The chain is built from TRBV14 and TRBJ2-1; TRBD2 might be the D (6 bases). Germline CDR1 is SGHDN and CDR2 is FVKESK. The germline V and J ends were trimmed by 2 bases and 9 bases, with 20 bases remaining between them. The CDR3 is 16 amino acids. CDR3 bases: TGTGCCAGCAGCCAATTCACGGGGGTTCGATTTACTGAGCAGTTCTTC. This encodes CASSQFTGVRFTEQFF.

CDR3 bases: TGCGCCAGCAGCTCTGGACAGGGGGGACGCGAGCAGTACTTC. Protein sequence: CASSSGQGGREQYF. The chain has TRBV5-1 and TRBJ2-7, with 10 nucleotides matching TRBD1. The CDR3 covers 14 residues. After removal of 3 bases from V and 6 bases from J, the junction contained 6 bases not matched to a gene. Germline loops: CDR1 SGHRS, CDR2 YFSETQ.

This clone has ten or more counts. The J gene is TRBJ1-1, the V gene TRBV19, with 10 bases identical to TRBD1. Trimming at V came to 7 bases and at J to 4 bases, leaving 9 bases not matched to a gene. The germline CDR1 and CDR2 sequences are LNHDA and SQIVND (reference sequence). The CDR3 is made up of 15 amino acids. The DNA for the CDR3 is TGTGCCAGTATGGGGACAGGGGTTCGTCGCACTGAAGCTTTCTTT. Its translation is CASMGTGVRRTEAFF.

This clone occurred a few times. The rearrangement links TRBV30 to TRBJ2-7; the D gene is possibly TRBD2 (5 bases). CDR1 and CDR2 from the germline V gene are GTSNPN and SVGIG (reference sequence). V lost 5 bases and J lost 7, with 12 bases in between. This CDR3 contains 11 residues. The CDR3 protein is CAWGLGTEQYF. The CDR3 region has the DNA TGTGCCTGGGGACTGGGCACGGAGCAGTACTTC.